The 31 T cell receptor beta chains below come from one sample, sequenced in a study of blood T cell repertoires in COVID-19. Here immunoSEQ multiplex PCR was the method, and the copy in TCRdb shows in-frame clones only, minus some. The sample contains 160,000 or so clones, roughly four fifths of which appear only once. Sequencing used peripheral blood. Every receptor here comes from a human donor in a cohort sampled during active COVID-19.

V and J are TRBV5-6 and TRBJ1-2, with D possibly TRBD1 on 6 matching bases. The length of the CDR3 is 13 residues. Per the germline V gene, CDR1 is SGHDT and CDR2 is YYEEEE. The V gene lost 5 bases and the J gene lost 3 bases, with 11 bases spanning the gap. The CDR3 protein is CASSFQGHYGYTF. CDR3 coding DNA: TGTGCCAGCAGTTTTCAGGGGCACTATGGCTACACCTTC.

Turning to this clone: A junction boundary mismatches the germline segment, possibly from a read error. The chain recombines TRBV19 with TRBJ1-4; D ambiguous. The CDR3 has 13 residues. The germline V gene encodes CDR1 LNHDA and CDR2 SQIVND (reference sequence). CDR3 in DNA: TGTGCCTGTAGAGGAGAAAGAGGAGAAAAACTGTTTTTT. Its protein product is CACRGERGEKLFF.

This clone occurred once. The rearrangement links TRBV11-2 to TRBJ1-2; 9 bases are shared with TRBD1. Germline lookup yields CDR1 SGHAT and CDR2 FQNNGV. The CDR3 totals 14 residues. Germline trimming cut 6 bases from V and 6 bases from J; bases unmatched to any gene: 8. The CDR3 region has the DNA TGTGCCAGCAGTCTTTTGGGACAGGGAGATGGCTACACCTTC. Translation: CASSLLGQGDGYTF.

CDR3 region: CASSPLRGGYEQYF. DNA for the CDR3: TGTGCCAGCAGTCCCTTACGAGGGGGCTACGAGCAGTACTTC. The V gene is TRBV27, the J gene TRBJ2-7, with D possibly matching TRBD1 (6 bases). Deletions cut 5 bases from V and 3 bases from J, with 14 bases between. Germline CDR1 MNHEY, CDR2 SMNVEV (reference sequence). The CDR3 contains 14 residues.

The chain has TRBV11-2 and TRBJ1-2; D gene unclear. Deletions cut 5 bases from V and 8 bases from J, with 18 bases between. The CDR3 contains 14 residues. Germline V lookup: CDR1 SGHAT, CDR2 FQNNGV. The CDR3: CASSPLRTSGGYTF. CDR3 DNA sequence: TGTGCCAGCAGCCCCCTCCGGACCAGCGGGGGCTACACCTTC.

The gene calls are TRBV14 and TRBJ2-3, with D hard to call. V lost 6 bases, J lost 2 bases, and 3 bases lay in between. Germline CDR1 is SGHDN and CDR2 is FVKESK. CDR3 size: 11 residues. The CDR3 here is CASSHTDTQYF. The CDR3 region has the DNA TGTGCCAGCAGTCACACAGATACGCAGTATTTT. Based on the CDR3 plus reference TRBV14 and TRBJ2-3, the full variable domain is EAGVTQFPSHSVIEKGQTVTLRCDPISGHDNLYWYRRVMGKEIKFLLHFVKESKQDESGMPNNRFLAERTGGTYSTLKVQPAELEDSGVYFCASSHTDTQYFGPGTRLTVL.

The J gene is TRBJ2-5, the V gene TRBV7-9; the match to TRBD1 covers 10 bases. The V gene end was trimmed by 0 bases and the J gene end by 4 bases; junction bases not matched to a gene: 8. Germline CDR1 is SEHNR and CDR2 is FQNEAQ (reference sequence). The CDR3 loop spans 17 amino acids. CDR3 nucleotide sequence: TGTGCCAGCAGCTTAGCCAGTTCGGGGACAGGGGTAGAGACCCAGTACTTC. It encodes CASSLASSGTGVETQYF.

The V gene is TRBV7-6, the J gene TRBJ1-1; 10 bases are shared with TRBD1. The CDR3 is made up of 16 amino acids. V lost 5 bases to trimming and J lost 7 bases; unmatched junction nucleotides: 13. Germline V lookup: CDR1 SGHVS, CDR2 FNYEAQ. CDR3 DNA sequence: TGTGCCAGCAGCCCCTCGTCCGGGACAGGGGTTCTTGAAGCTTTCTTT. Its translation is CASSPSSGTGVLEAFF.

This rearrangement joins TRBV7-9 to TRBJ1-1, with a tentative D call TRBD1 (5 bases). Trimming stripped 5 bases from V and 7 bases from J, with 14 bases between. From germline, CDR1 is SEHNR and CDR2 FQNEAQ (reference sequence). This CDR3 region has 13 residues. CDR3 bases: TGTGCCAGCAGCCCATCCGACAGCCTTGAAGCTTTCTTT. It encodes CASSPSDSLEAFF.

This clone showed up just a few times. The rearrangement joins TRBV18 to TRBJ1-5; no clear D gene. Per the germline V gene, CDR1 is KGHSH and CDR2 is LQKENI. The V gene lost 4 bases and the J gene lost 2 bases, with 9 bases spanning the gap. The CDR3 runs 14 residues. In DNA form, the CDR3 reads TGTGCCAGCTCACAAACAGCGGGCAATCAGCCCCAGCATTTT. Residues: CASSQTAGNQPQHF.

This clone was detected a few times. The rearrangement links TRBV7-8 to TRBJ2-4; 8 bases align to TRBD2. The J segment lost 3 bases and the V segment lost 7 bases, leaving 11 bases of the junction unmatched. Germline CDR1 is SGHVS and CDR2 is FQNEAQ. The CDR3 spans 16 residues. CDR3 bases: TGTGCCAGCACCTCACGGGGGGGCCGCGACAAAAACATTCAGTACTTC. Translating gives CASTSRGGRDKNIQYF.

The V and J genes are TRBV5-6 and TRBJ1-1; TRBD1 is a possible D gene (5 bases). Germline values: CDR1 SGHDT, CDR2 YYEEEE. Trimming took off 4 bases at V and 5 bases at J, with 18 bases between the two ends. The CDR3 has 15 residues. CDR3 DNA: TGTGCCAGCAGCGAAGTGGGCAGGGTGGGAACTGAAGCTTTCTTT. Its protein product is CASSEVGRVGTEAFF.

This rearrangement joins TRBV7-9 to TRBJ1-4; 7 bases match TRBD1. Germline CDR1 SEHNR, CDR2 FQNEAQ (reference sequence). With 10 bases clipped from V and 7 bases from J, the junction kept 0 bases outside the gene matches. This CDR3 region has 10 residues. The CDR3 is CATGGEKLFF. CDR3 nucleotides: TGTGCCACAGGGGGTGAAAAACTGTTTTTT.

The chain employs TRBV11-3 and TRBJ2-1, with TRBD1 matching over 9 bases. The CDR3 is made up of 17 amino acids. The trim removed 4 bases at V and 4 bases at J, leaving 11 bases unmatched. The germline gives CDR1 SGHNT, CDR2 YENEEA. The CDR3 loop reads CASSSATGTGPYNEQFF. In DNA form, the CDR3 reads TGTGCCAGCAGCTCTGCGACCGGGACAGGGCCATACAATGAGCAGTTCTTC.

The J gene is TRBJ2-3, the V gene TRBV7-9; D possibly corresponds to TRBD1 (6 bases). CDR1 SEHNR and CDR2 FQNEAQ come from the germline V gene (reference sequence). The CDR3 has 15 residues. Trimming shortened V by 4 bases and J by 1 base, and 12 bases separated the two germline ends. The CDR3 coding sequence is TGTGCCAGCAGCTCACAGGGAGTTGGCACAGATACGCAGTATTTT. This translates into CASSSQGVGTDTQYF.

V and J are TRBV15 and TRBJ1-1; D may be TRBD1 (6 bases). The germline V gene encodes CDR1 LNHNV and CDR2 YYDKDF (reference sequence). Trimming cost V 1 base and J 1 base, with 16 bases left between them. The CDR3 is 17 amino acids. CDR3 amino acids: CATSRGQTRQANTEAFF. The CDR3 DNA sequence: TGTGCCACCAGCAGAGGGCAGACCCGACAGGCGAACACTGAAGCTTTCTTT.

Concerning this clone: At one boundary the junction diverges from the germline segment, which might be a read error. The chain combines TRBV20-1 with TRBJ2-7; D is unclear. The CDR3 is 10 amino acids. The germline V gene encodes CDR1 DFQATT and CDR2 SNEGSKA (reference sequence). The CDR3 region is CSASGGLVGF. The CDR3, as DNA: TGCAGTGCTAGTGGTGGTCTAGTAGGCTTC.

DNA of the CDR3: TGTGCCAGCAGTTACTCTCAAGTTCGGGAGCAGTACTTC. Translation gives CASSYSQVREQYF. The gene calls are TRBV6-2 or TRBV6-3 and TRBJ2-7; D call uncertain. The CDR3 totals 13 residues. In germline, CDR1 is MNHEY, CDR2 SVGEGT. With 0 bases removed from V and 7 bases from J, the gap between germline ends came to 10 bases.

About this clone itself: The junction and the germline gene differ at one end; a read error may be behind it. The gene calls are TRBV30 and TRBJ2-5; the D is unclear. This CDR3 is 11 amino acids long. Germline V gives CDR1 GTSNPN, CDR2 SVGIG (reference sequence). CDR3 in amino acids: CAWSNQETQYF. The CDR3 DNA follows: TGTGCCTGGTCCAACCAGGAGACCCAGTACTTC.

The V and J genes are TRBV7-2 and TRBJ2-1; D remains unclear. The germline V gene has CDR1 SGHTA and CDR2 FQGNSA. Trimming removed 5 bases from V and 8 bases from J, with 7 bases in between. CDR3 size: 11 residues. CDR3 nucleotide sequence: TGTGCCAGCAGCCCCCTCCATGAGCAGTTCTTC. Translated, it gives CASSPLHEQFF. Complete variable domain (other parts from reference TRBV7-2 and TRBJ2-1): GAGVSQSPSNKVTEKGKDVELRCDPISGHTALYWYRQSLGQGLEFLIYFQGNSAPDKSGLPSDRFSAERTGGSVSTLTIQRTQQEDSAVYLCASSPLHEQFFGPGTRLTVL.

The V call is TRBV6-5, the J call TRBJ1-4; perhaps TRBD1 as D (6 bases). The CDR3 totals 16 residues. CDR1 and CDR2 (germline): MNHEY, SVGAGI. V lost 2 bases to trimming and J lost 0 bases, with 10 bases between them. CDR3 sequence (DNA): TGTGCCAGCAGTTACGGGGGCGCGACAACTAATGAAAAACTGTTTTTT. As protein: CASSYGGATTNEKLFF.

This clone was seen more than once but under ten times. The gene calls are TRBV9 and TRBJ2-6; 8 bases align to TRBD2. The V gene end was trimmed by 0 bases and the J gene end by 2 bases; junction bases not matched to a gene: 16. The length of the CDR3 is 21 residues. Germline loops: CDR1 SGDLS, CDR2 YYNGEE. The CDR3 DNA sequence: TGTGCCAGCAGCGTAGGAACTAGGGGATTAGCGGGGACCACTGGGGCCAACGTCCTGACTTTC. Translated, it gives CASSVGTRGLAGTTGANVLTF. Full variable domain (remainder filled in from reference TRBV9 and TRBJ2-6): DSGVTQTPKHLITATGQRVTLRCSPRSGDLSVYWYQQSLDQGLQFLIQYYNGEERAKGNILERFSAQQFPDLHSELNLSSLELGDSALYFCASSVGTRGLAGTTGANVLTFGAGSRLTVL.

The chain combines TRBV7-9 with TRBJ1-2; D perhaps matches TRBD1 (5 bases). Germline CDR1 reads SEHNR; CDR2 reads FQNEAQ (reference sequence). V lost 3 bases and J lost 3, with 5 bases in between. This CDR3 contains 12 residues. The CDR3: CASSLTDYGYTF. CDR3 nucleotide sequence: TGTGCCAGCAGCTTGACAGACTATGGCTACACCTTC.

This chain connects TRBV4-3 to TRBJ1-2; D ambiguous. Germline values: CDR1 LGHNA, CDR2 YSLEER. V lost 0 bases to trimming and J lost 5 bases, with 10 bases between them. The CDR3 contains 14 residues. The DNA of the CDR3 is TGCGCCAGCAGCCAAGAGGGCAACCCGTATGGCTACACCTTC. Translation: CASSQEGNPYGYTF.

The rearrangement uses TRBV7-2 and TRBJ1-5, with D uncertain. The length of the CDR3 is 13 residues. With 3 bases removed from V and 1 base from J, the gap between germline ends came to 4 bases. Per the germline V gene, CDR1 is SGHTA and CDR2 is FQGNSA. The CDR3 region has the DNA TGTGCCAGCAGCTTCCGGAGCAATCAGCCCCAGCATTTT. Translation: CASSFRSNQPQHF.

The chain is built from TRBV5-5 and TRBJ2-5, with 16 bases matching TRBD2. This CDR3 is 17 amino acids long. The germline gives CDR1 SGHKS, CDR2 YYEKEE (reference sequence). V lost 4 bases to trimming and J lost 2 bases; unmatched junction nucleotides: 5. The CDR3 DNA follows: TGTGCCAGCAGCCCGGGACTAGCGGGGGGGCATCAAGAGACCCAGTACTTC. Amino acids: CASSPGLAGGHQETQYF.

V and J are TRBV19 and TRBJ2-5; 9 bases are a match to TRBD1. Germline trimming cut 5 bases from V and 4 bases from J; bases unmatched to any gene: 11. Germline lookup yields CDR1 LNHDA and CDR2 SQIVND (reference sequence). The CDR3 length is 16 residues. CDR3 loop: CASSGTLGQGGETQYF. The DNA for the CDR3 is TGTGCCAGTAGTGGTACCTTGGGACAGGGAGGAGAGACCCAGTACTTC.

The chain is built from TRBV6-5 and TRBJ2-7, with D hard to call. The V gene lost 7 bases and the J gene lost 2 bases, with 15 bases spanning the gap. Germline CDR1 reads MNHEY; CDR2 reads SVGAGI. The CDR3 sequence is 14 residues long. The CDR3 spells CASNSHKLPYEQYF. CDR3 DNA sequence: TGTGCCAGCAACTCCCACAAACTACCCTACGAGCAGTACTTC.

This rearrangement joins TRBV30 to TRBJ1-2; D is unresolved. The CDR3 length is 11 residues. V dropped 0 bases and J dropped 8 bases, with 7 bases sitting between them. Germline V CDR1 and CDR2: GTSNPN, SVGIG (reference sequence). The CDR3 reads CAWSVLRGYTF. Written as DNA, the CDR3 is TGTGCCTGGAGTGTACTCCGAGGCTACACCTTC.

The rearrangement links TRBV7-2 to TRBJ2-7; a weak D match, TRBD1 (6 bases). The CDR3 is 13 residues long. Germline values: CDR1 SGHTA, CDR2 FQGNSA. V shed 5 bases and J shed 3 bases, with 11 bases lying between them. CDR3 nucleotide sequence: TGTGCCAGCAGCCCGACAGGCCTCTACGAGCAGTACTTC. Protein product: CASSPTGLYEQYF. Full variable domain (rest looked up from reference TRBV7-2 and TRBJ2-7): GAGVSQSPSNKVTEKGKDVELRCDPISGHTALYWYRQSLGQGLEFLIYFQGNSAPDKSGLPSDRFSAERTGGSVSTLTIQRTQQEDSAVYLCASSPTGLYEQYFGPGTRLTVT.

This rearrangement joins TRBV13 to TRBJ2-7; the D gene is possibly TRBD1 (6 bases). The CDR3 covers 15 residues. Per the germline V gene, CDR1 is PRHDT and CDR2 is FYEKMQ (reference sequence). V was clipped by 5 bases and J by 5 bases, with 19 bases between them. CDR3 protein: CASSPSTGTQNEQYF. The CDR3 DNA is TGTGCCAGCAGCCCCTCTACCGGGACACAGAACGAGCAGTACTTC.